The rows below give T cell receptor beta chains drawn from one sample of a study of T-cell memory formation after mild COVID-19. From the 5' RACE reads, TCRdb called clonotypes with MiXCR, one entry per CDR3 protein. The sample consists of about 130,000 distinct CDR3 sequences, approximately 5.9% of them appearing once. The sequenced sample was PBMCs or a T cell subset sorted from them (not recorded which). Receptors were obtained from an adult woman who had mild COVID-19 (a few samples of this study predate the infection). Cell type and time point are not known. CDR3s include the opening cysteine and the closing phenylalanine or tryptophan. D genes are given only for firm matches. Expanded clones get a size class; other rows say once, few or many, or leave the size out.

size: many
J: TRBJ2-2
D: NA
V: TRBV11-2
DNA: TGTGCCAGCAGCCCATTGTTGGGGAACACCGGGGAGCTGTTTTTT
CDR3: CASSPLLGNTGELFF

size: NA
J: TRBJ2-1
D: NA
V: TRBV7-3
DNA: TGTGCCAGCAGCCTAGGCGGCAGGCGGGCTGCTGAGCAGTTCTTC
CDR3: CASSLGGRRAAEQFF

size: NA
J: TRBJ2-7
D: NA
V: TRBV7-2
DNA: TGTGCCAGCAGCTTAGAGGTCGGGAGTGCCTACGAGCAGTACTTC
CDR3: CASSLEVGSAYEQYF

size: NA
J: TRBJ1-4
D: NA
V: TRBV25-1
DNA: TGTGCCAGCAGTGAATCGGAAAGGGGAGGACTGTTTTTT
CDR3: CASSESERGGLFF

size: NA
J: TRBJ2-7
D: NA
V: TRBV7-6
DNA: TGTGCCAGCAGCCCCCATCAAAGGGGCGAGCAGTACTTC
CDR3: CASSPHQRGEQYF

size: many
J: TRBJ2-1
D: NA
V: TRBV20-1
DNA: TGCAGTGCTCCCTCGGGGCGAGCGCCGAATGAGCAGTTCTTC
CDR3: CSAPSGRAPNEQFF

size: many
J: TRBJ2-3
D: TRBD2
V: TRBV7-2
DNA: TGTGCCAGCAGCTTATTGGTAGCGGGGGGAAGGGGTACGCAGTATTTT
CDR3: CASSLLVAGGRGTQYF

size: NA
J: TRBJ1-2
D: TRBD1
V: TRBV19
DNA: TGTGCCAGTAGTTCCACAGGGGAGAGGTATGGCTACACCTTC
CDR3: CASSSTGERYGYTF

size: many
J: TRBJ1-5
D: NA
V: TRBV12-3/TRBV12-4
DNA: TGTGCCAGCAGTTTAAGGGACAACAATCAGCCCCAGCATTTT
CDR3: CASSLRDNNQPQHF

size: NA
J: TRBJ1-4
D: TRBD1
V: TRBV12-3/TRBV12-4
DNA: TGTGCCAGCAGTCCCGGGACAGGGGTAGAAAAACTGTTTTTT
CDR3: CASSPGTGVEKLFF

size: many
J: TRBJ2-7
D: TRBD1
V: TRBV29-1
DNA: TGCAGCGTCGGACAGGGTCAAGGCGAGCAGTACTTC
CDR3: CSVGQGQGEQYF

size: NA
J: TRBJ1-6
D: NA
V: TRBV20-1
DNA: TGCAGTGCTAGAGCGGGGCCAACCAATTCACCCCTCCACTTT
CDR3: CSARAGPTNSPLHF

size: NA
J: TRBJ2-1
D: NA
V: TRBV11-2
DNA: TGTGCCAGCAGCTTAGGTCGCGGCAGGGCCCTCTACAATGAGCAGTTCTTC
CDR3: CASSLGRGRALYNEQFF

size: many
J: TRBJ2-7
D: TRBD1
V: TRBV2
DNA: TGTGCCAGCAGCTTAGGGCAGGGGGCGAACTACGAGCAGTACTTC
CDR3: CASSLGQGANYEQYF

size: NA
J: TRBJ2-7
D: TRBD1
V: TRBV10-2
DNA: TGCGCCAGCAGTCCGGAGACAGGGACCTACGAGCAGTACTTC
CDR3: CASSPETGTYEQYF

size: NA
J: TRBJ2-1
D: TRBD2
V: TRBV7-2
DNA: TGTGCCAGCAGCCCGAGGCGGGAGGGCCTGGACAATGAGCAGTTCTTC
CDR3: CASSPRREGLDNEQFF

size: few
J: TRBJ2-7
D: TRBD2
V: TRBV19
DNA: TGTGCCAGTAGTATAAGCCTAGCGGGAGGAGAGCAGTACTTC
CDR3: CASSISLAGGEQYF

size: NA
J: TRBJ2-6
D: NA
V: TRBV6-5
DNA: TGTGCCAGCAGATACGAAGGGGGGGCCGGGGCCAACGTCCTGACTTTC
CDR3: CASRYEGGAGANVLTF

size: NA
J: TRBJ2-3
D: TRBD2
V: TRBV30
DNA: TGTGCCTGGAGTAAACCCGGATCTGCGGGGGGCTTCACAGATACGCAGTATTTT
CDR3: CAWSKPGSAGGFTDTQYF

size: NA
J: TRBJ2-7
D: NA
V: TRBV30
DNA: TGTGCCTGGAGCAATTTAGTCCCCTACGAGCAGTACTTC
CDR3: CAWSNLVPYEQYF

size: many
J: TRBJ2-7
D: NA
V: TRBV19
DNA: TGTGCCAGTAGTATAGACCCGCGGATAGAGAGGTACGAGCAGTACTTC
CDR3: CASSIDPRIERYEQYF

size: few
J: TRBJ2-7
D: TRBD1
V: TRBV27
DNA: TGTGCCAGCAGTTCGGGACAGGCGCGGATTACCTACGAGCAGTACTTC
CDR3: CASSSGQARITYEQYF

size: many
J: TRBJ2-1
D: TRBD1
V: TRBV20-1
DNA: TGCAGTGCTTCCTCTCAACACCTTGGGACAGGTGGTATCGGTGAGCAGTTCTTC
CDR3: CSASSQHLGTGGIGEQFF

size: few
J: TRBJ1-1
D: NA
V: TRBV20-1
DNA: TGCAGTGCTCCGGGACCCCTATCGAACACTGAAGCTTTCTTT
CDR3: CSAPGPLSNTEAFF

size: NA
J: TRBJ1-2
D: TRBD1
V: TRBV2
DNA: TGTGCCAGCAGTGATTTACAGGGGTCGGGCTATGGCTACACCTTC
CDR3: CASSDLQGSGYGYTF

size: many
J: TRBJ1-5
D: TRBD1
V: TRBV6-6
DNA: TGTGCCAGCAGTTACGCGACCCGGGGACAGGGAATTAGTCAGCCCCAGCATTTT
CDR3: CASSYATRGQGISQPQHF

size: many
J: TRBJ2-1
D: TRBD2
V: TRBV5-1
DNA: TGCGCCAGCAGCTTGGCCGGCGCTAGCGGGGGGGCCGGTGAGCAGTTCTTC
CDR3: CASSLAGASGGAGEQFF

size: NA
J: TRBJ1-6
D: NA
V: TRBV6-6
DNA: TGTGCCAGCAGCCGACGGGAGCGACAGGAGTCCAATTCACCCCTCCACTTT
CDR3: CASSRRERQESNSPLHF

size: few
J: TRBJ1-3
D: NA
V: TRBV18
DNA: TGTGCCAGCTCACCATGGGACACCAAACTCTCTGGAAACACCATATATTTT
CDR3: CASSPWDTKLSGNTIYF

size: few
J: TRBJ2-5
D: TRBD2
V: TRBV7-6
DNA: TGTGCCAGCAGCTTGCGAGCGGGGGGATGGGAGACCCAGTACTTC
CDR3: CASSLRAGGWETQYF

size: NA
J: TRBJ2-5
D: NA
V: TRBV5-1
DNA: TGCGCCAGCAGCACCGAAGAGACCCAGTACTTC
CDR3: CASSTEETQYF

size: NA
J: TRBJ1-1
D: TRBD1
V: TRBV3-1
DNA: TGTGCCAGCAGCCAAGGGCCTGGGACAGGGGGGCGAGCTTTCTTT
CDR3: CASSQGPGTGGRAFF

size: many
J: TRBJ2-5
D: NA
V: TRBV24-1
DNA: TGTGCCACCAGTGATCGATGGGAGAGACAAGAGACCCAGTACTTC
CDR3: CATSDRWERQETQYF

size: NA
J: TRBJ1-1
D: NA
V: TRBV9
DNA: TGTGCCAGCAGCGCCCTTCCTCCCAGGGACCCTGAAGCTTTCTTT
CDR3: CASSALPPRDPEAFF

size: NA
J: TRBJ2-3
D: TRBD1
V: TRBV7-9
DNA: TGTGCCAGCAGCCCGGGACAGGGGGCCGTCACAGATACGCAGTATTTT
CDR3: CASSPGQGAVTDTQYF

size: many
J: TRBJ1-1
D: NA
V: TRBV9
DNA: TGTGCCAGCAGCACGAGACGGGACACTGAAGCTTTCTTT
CDR3: CASSTRRDTEAFF

size: NA
J: TRBJ1-2
D: NA
V: TRBV12-3/TRBV12-4
DNA: TGTGCCAGCAGTTTAAAACCGGGATCGGGCGGCTACACCTTC
CDR3: CASSLKPGSGGYTF

size: NA
J: TRBJ2-3
D: TRBD2
V: TRBV2
DNA: TGTGCCAGCAGTGACAAGAAGATGGGACTAGCGGGAGGCACAGATACGCAGTATTTT
CDR3: CASSDKKMGLAGGTDTQYF

size: many
J: TRBJ1-1
D: TRBD1
V: TRBV20-1
DNA: TGCAGGGTGACAGGGGGCACTGAAGCTTTCTTT
CDR3: CRVTGGTEAFF

size: NA
J: TRBJ2-2
D: NA
V: TRBV5-1
DNA: TGCGCCAGCAGCTTCGACACCGGGGAGCTGTTTTTT
CDR3: CASSFDTGELFF

size: few
J: TRBJ2-5
D: TRBD2
V: TRBV11-2
DNA: TGTGCCAGCAGCACCACCGTGGGAGGCCGGGAGGCCCAGTACTTC
CDR3: CASSTTVGGREAQYF

size: few
J: TRBJ2-7
D: NA
V: TRBV20-1
DNA: TGCAGTGCTTTGTCGACCCGGGACTTAACCTACGAGCAGTACTTC
CDR3: CSALSTRDLTYEQYF

size: NA
J: TRBJ1-3
D: TRBD1
V: TRBV12-3/TRBV12-4
DNA: TGTGCCAGCAGTTGGACAGGCTTTAGCTCTGGAAACACCATATATTTT
CDR3: CASSWTGFSSGNTIYF

size: few
J: TRBJ2-1
D: NA
V: TRBV27
DNA: TGTGCCAGCAGTTTACACCAGGGGGGGTACAATGAGCAGTTCTTC
CDR3: CASSLHQGGYNEQFF

size: NA
J: TRBJ1-1
D: NA
V: TRBV30
DNA: TGTGCCTGGAGAGCTAGTAGAGGGGCCGGGCGAGCTTTCTTT
CDR3: CAWRASRGAGRAFF

size: few
J: TRBJ2-5
D: NA
V: TRBV29-1
DNA: TGCAGCGTTCGGCAGCAGGAGACCCAGTACTTC
CDR3: CSVRQQETQYF

size: NA
J: TRBJ1-2
D: TRBD1
V: TRBV7-8
DNA: TGTGCCAGCAGCTTAGACTTACTGGGACAGGGGCTCTATGGCTACACCTTC
CDR3: CASSLDLLGQGLYGYTF

size: few
J: TRBJ1-2
D: TRBD1
V: TRBV29-1
DNA: TGCAGCGTGGCGACCCTAACAGGGGGTTATGGCTACACCTTC
CDR3: CSVATLTGGYGYTF

size: many
J: TRBJ2-5
D: TRBD2
V: TRBV9
DNA: TGTGCCAGCAGCCTTACTAGCGTTCAAGAGACCCAGTACTTC
CDR3: CASSLTSVQETQYF

size: few
J: TRBJ1-2
D: NA
V: TRBV7-9
DNA: TGTGCCATGTCGGCGGGGAGCTATGGCTACACCTTC
CDR3: CAMSAGSYGYTF

size: many
J: TRBJ2-1
D: TRBD2
V: TRBV12-3/TRBV12-4
DNA: TGTGCCAGCAGTTTAAGAGCGGGAGGGCAGTTCTTC
CDR3: CASSLRAGGQFF

size: NA
J: TRBJ2-7
D: NA
V: TRBV7-9
DNA: TGTGCCAGCAGCTCAAGGGGGGGACCCTACGAGCAGTACTTC
CDR3: CASSSRGGPYEQYF

size: NA
J: TRBJ2-3
D: NA
V: TRBV9
DNA: TGTGCCAGCAGCCCCCGAGGGACTGGCGGGGGCCTACTCTACTTAACAGATACGCAGTATTTT
CDR3: CASSPRGTGGGLLYLTDTQYF